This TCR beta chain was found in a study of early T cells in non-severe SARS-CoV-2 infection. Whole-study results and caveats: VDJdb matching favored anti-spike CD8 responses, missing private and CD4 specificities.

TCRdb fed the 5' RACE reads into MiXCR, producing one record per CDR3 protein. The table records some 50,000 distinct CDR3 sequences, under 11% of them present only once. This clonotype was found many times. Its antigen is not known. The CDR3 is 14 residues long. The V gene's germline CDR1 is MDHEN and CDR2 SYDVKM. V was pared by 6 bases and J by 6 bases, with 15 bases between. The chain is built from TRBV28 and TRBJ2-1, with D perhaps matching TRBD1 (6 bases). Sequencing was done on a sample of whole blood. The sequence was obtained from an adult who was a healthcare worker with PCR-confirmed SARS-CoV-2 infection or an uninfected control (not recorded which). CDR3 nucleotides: TGTGCCAGCAGAGGGACAATTGGGGGCAATGAGCAGTTCTTC. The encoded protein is CASRGTIGGNEQFF.